In its sample, the clone carrying this TCR beta chain was seen once. This may be a read error, as it is one base from a much larger clone. The conserved final phenylalanine or tryptophan is absent from the CDR3, which likely points to a read error. TCRdb re-derived calls from the 5' RACE reads in MiXCR, one entry per CDR3 protein. The table includes 30,000 to 40,000 distinct CDR3 sequences, roughly 24% detected once. This clonotype was obtained from a female donor with breast cancer. Material for sequencing was naive CD4+ T cells sorted from a lymph node. Subset in this sample: naive CD4+ T cells, CD4+CD45RA+CD25-.

CDR3 sequence (DNA): TGCGCCAGCAGCCAGGGACAGCCCTACGAGCAGTACTCC. It yields the protein CASSQGQPYEQYS. The J gene is TRBJ2-7, the V gene TRBV4-3, with 7 bases that match TRBD1. CDR1 is LGHNA and CDR2 is YSLEER in the germline V gene. Trimming at V came to 3 bases and at J to 2 bases, leaving 1 base not matched to a gene. This CDR3 has 13 amino acids.